The clone carrying this TCR beta chain was detected only a few times. Co-plated with some 200,000 CFSE-labeled responder cells were some 200,000 irradiated, violet-dye-labeled stimulator cells. This entry comes from a study of graft-versus-host responses after intestinal transplantation. V lost 3 bases to trimming and J lost 5 bases, with 13 bases between them. Per germline, CDR1 LNHDA and CDR2 SQIVND (reference sequence). The CDR3 is 14 residues long. The repertoire was sequenced with immunoSEQ multiplex PCR; TCRdb's copy has only in-frame clones and lacks some. The sample contains over 8,500 clones, roughly 26% of which appear only once.

This specimen was alloreactive CD8+ T cells from a mixed lymphocyte reaction culture, taken before intestinal transplant. Subset of the sample: CFSE-low proliferating T cells sorted from roughly six-day pre-transplant mixed lymphocyte reaction (GvH or HvG direction). The chain has TRBV19 and TRBJ1-2; D might be TRBD1 (6 bases). This sequence was found in a human patient who received an intestinal transplant. CDR3 bases: TGTGCCAGTAGTATGTCTGGGGGCGGATATGGCTACACCTTC. Amino acids: CASSMSGGGYGYTF.